The present T cell receptor (beta chain) was sequenced within a study of shared clonotypes between healthy human individuals. Study-wide points: The study drew on few donors, limiting represented genetic and exposure-history diversity.

The repertoire was sequenced with immunoSEQ multiplex PCR; TCRdb's copy has only in-frame clones and lacks some. The data contain 95,000 to 120,000 clones, around 68% of them singletons. This CDR3 is built from 10 residues. CDR1 and CDR2 from the germline V gene are MNHNS and SASEGT. Trimming removed 8 bases from V and 8 bases from J, with 9 bases in between. Donors comprised only Caucasian adults living in Nashville, Tennessee. The authors combined CD45RO+ cells with CCR7-negative CD45RA+ TemRA cells as CD8 memory. Remarks on this clone: The antigen is unknown.

The chain is built from TRBV6-1 and TRBJ1-1; no clear D gene. The sample taken for sequencing was memory CD8+ T cells sorted from blood. Subset here: CD45RO+ cells pooled with CCR7-negative TemRA cells. This TCR derives from a woman aged 30 to 39 in good health. The CDR3 reads CASGFTEAFF. CDR3 sequence (DNA): TGTGCCAGCGGGTTTACAGAAGCTTTCTTT.